Listed below are T cell receptor beta chains from one sample, sequenced in a study of circulating CD8 cells and anti-PD-1 response in melanoma. TCRdb recomputed calls from the reads with MiXCR, one row per CDR3 protein. The sample lists 700 to 800 distinct CDR3 sequences, around 12% occurring once. Here the sequenced sample was CD8+ T cells from PBMCs, taken at baseline or after one month of anti-PD-1 therapy (not recorded which). The source is a human donor with melanoma. The CDR3 runs from the conserved cysteine through the conserved F or W. The order of the fields is J gene, clone size, V gene, CDR3 protein. Some rows have no size entry. The others give once, few or many, or a class for an expanded clone.

>TRBJ2-5|medium-sized|TRBV28
CASSFSQGGGETQYF
>TRBJ2-7|medium-sized|TRBV27
CASSLLDGGAFHEQYF
>TRBJ2-7|.|TRBV4-3
CASSHRQADEQYF
>TRBJ2-7|medium-sized|TRBV4-1
CASSQSRGFSYEQYF
>TRBJ2-3|medium-sized|TRBV19
CASSNPGTSGGADTQYF
>TRBJ2-3|medium-sized|TRBV6-2/TRBV6-3
CASSSTDTQYF
>TRBJ2-1|medium-sized|TRBV19
CASSMRAGTYNEQFF
>TRBJ1-2|medium-sized|TRBV5-6
CASRPRPTDRFHGYTF
>TRBJ2-1|medium-sized|TRBV20-1
CSARDLGYEQFF
>TRBJ2-2|medium-sized|TRBV12-5
CASGLRGLGGELFF
>TRBJ1-1|.|TRBV19
CASSITAGEAFF
>TRBJ2-1|medium-sized|TRBV19
CASSIASGHYNEQFF
>TRBJ2-7|medium-sized|TRBV5-5
CASSWDYEQYF
>TRBJ2-1|medium-sized|TRBV19
CASSISQAPFNEQFF
>TRBJ2-5|medium-sized|TRBV27
CASQILQGAPTQYF